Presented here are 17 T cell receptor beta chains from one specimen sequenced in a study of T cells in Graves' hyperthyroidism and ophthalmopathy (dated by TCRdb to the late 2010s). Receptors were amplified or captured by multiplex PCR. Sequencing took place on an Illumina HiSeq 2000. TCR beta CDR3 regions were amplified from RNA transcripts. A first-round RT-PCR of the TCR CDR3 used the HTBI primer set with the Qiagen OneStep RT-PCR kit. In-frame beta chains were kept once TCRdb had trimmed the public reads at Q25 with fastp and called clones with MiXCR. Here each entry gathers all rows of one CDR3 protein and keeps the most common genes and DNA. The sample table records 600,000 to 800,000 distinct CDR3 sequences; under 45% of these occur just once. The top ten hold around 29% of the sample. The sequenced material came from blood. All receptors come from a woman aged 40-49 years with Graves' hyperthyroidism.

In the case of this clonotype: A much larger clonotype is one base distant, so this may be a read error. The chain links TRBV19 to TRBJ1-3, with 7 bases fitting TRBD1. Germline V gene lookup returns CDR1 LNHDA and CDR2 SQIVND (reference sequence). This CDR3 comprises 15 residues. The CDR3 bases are TGTGCCAGTACCCTGGGACAGCACTCTGGAGACACCATATATTTT. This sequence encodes CASTLGQHSGDTIYF.

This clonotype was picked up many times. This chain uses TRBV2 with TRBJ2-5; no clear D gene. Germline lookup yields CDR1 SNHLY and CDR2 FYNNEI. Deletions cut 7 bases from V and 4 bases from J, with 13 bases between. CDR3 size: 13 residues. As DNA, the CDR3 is TGTGCCAGCAAGGACGGCCGAGGAGAGACCCAGTACTTC. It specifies CASKDGRGETQYF.

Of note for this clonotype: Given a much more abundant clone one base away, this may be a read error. The CDR3 sequence: CASCRGDYGNTF. The CDR3 nucleotides read TGTGCCAGTTGTCGAGGCGACTATGGCAACACCTTC. V usage is TRBV6-2 or TRBV6-3 and J usage is TRBJ1-2; D is ambiguous. Germline V gene lookup returns CDR1 MNHEY and CDR2 SVGEGT. The CDR3 spans 12 residues.

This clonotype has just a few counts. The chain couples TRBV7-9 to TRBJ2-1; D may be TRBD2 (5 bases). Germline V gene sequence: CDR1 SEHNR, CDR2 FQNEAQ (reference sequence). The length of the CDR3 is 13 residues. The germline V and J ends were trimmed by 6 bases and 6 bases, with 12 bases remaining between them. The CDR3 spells CASSPTEGNEQFF. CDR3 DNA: TGTGCCAGCAGTCCGACCGAGGGCAATGAGCAGTTCTTC.

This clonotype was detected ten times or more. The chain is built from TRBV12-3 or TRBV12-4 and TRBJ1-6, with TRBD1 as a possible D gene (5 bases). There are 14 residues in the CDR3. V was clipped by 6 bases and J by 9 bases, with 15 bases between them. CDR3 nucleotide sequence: TGTGCCAGCAGCCCGACAGATACTAGTTCACCCCTCCACTTT. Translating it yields CASSPTDTSSPLHF.

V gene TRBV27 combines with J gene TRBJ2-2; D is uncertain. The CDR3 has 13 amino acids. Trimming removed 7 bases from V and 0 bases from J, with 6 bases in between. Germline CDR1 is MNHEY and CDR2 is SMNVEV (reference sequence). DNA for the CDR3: TGTGCCAGCAAGCCAGCGAACACCGGGGAGCTGTTTTTT. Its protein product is CASKPANTGELFF.

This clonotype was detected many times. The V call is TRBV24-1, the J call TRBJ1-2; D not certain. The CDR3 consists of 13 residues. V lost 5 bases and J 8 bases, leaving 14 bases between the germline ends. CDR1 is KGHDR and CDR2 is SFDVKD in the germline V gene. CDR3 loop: CATSGAGMEGYTF. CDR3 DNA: TGTGCCACCAGTGGGGCAGGAATGGAGGGCTACACCTTC.

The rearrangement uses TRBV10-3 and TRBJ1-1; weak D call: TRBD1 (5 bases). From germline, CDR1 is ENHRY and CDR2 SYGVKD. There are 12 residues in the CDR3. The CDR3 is CAAQVLNTEAFF. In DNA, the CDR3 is TGTGCTGCACAGGTCCTGAACACTGAAGCTTTCTTT.

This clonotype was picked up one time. The CDR3 nucleotides read TGTGCCAGCAGCCTCACGGTAGGGTTAGGCCAAGAGACCCAGTACTTC. Protein: CASSLTVGLGQETQYF. V is TRBV6-2 or TRBV6-3 and J is TRBJ2-5; no reliable D call. There are 16 residues in the CDR3. Per the germline V gene, CDR1 is MNHEY and CDR2 is SVGEGT. V was pared by 6 bases and J by 1 base, with 18 bases between.

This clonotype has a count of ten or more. The CDR3 region is CSVESGGGPQHF. CDR3 coding DNA: TGCAGCGTTGAGTCGGGAGGCGGGCCCCAGCATTTT. This rearrangement joins TRBV29-1 to TRBJ1-5; D remains ambiguous. V was trimmed by 3 bases and J by 9 bases, leaving 12 bases between them. The CDR3 sequence is 12 residues long. Germline loops: CDR1 SQVTM, CDR2 ANQGSEA.

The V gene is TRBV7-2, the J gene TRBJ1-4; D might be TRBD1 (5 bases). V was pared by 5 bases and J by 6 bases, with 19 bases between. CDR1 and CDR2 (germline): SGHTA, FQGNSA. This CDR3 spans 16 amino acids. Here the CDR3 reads CASSTGRGFPDEKLFF. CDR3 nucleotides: TGTGCCAGCAGCACTGGCCGGGGGTTTCCGGATGAAAAACTGTTTTTT.

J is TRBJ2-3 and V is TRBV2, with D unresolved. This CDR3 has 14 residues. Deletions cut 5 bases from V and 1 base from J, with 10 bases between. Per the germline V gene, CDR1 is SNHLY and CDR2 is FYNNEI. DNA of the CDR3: TGTGCCAGCAGTTACAACCTTGGCACAGATACGCAGTATTTT. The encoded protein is CASSYNLGTDTQYF.

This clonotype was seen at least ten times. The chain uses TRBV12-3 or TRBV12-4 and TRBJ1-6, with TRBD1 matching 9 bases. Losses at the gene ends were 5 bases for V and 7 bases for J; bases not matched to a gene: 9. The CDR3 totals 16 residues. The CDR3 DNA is TGTGCCAGCAGTCCCCGGGACAGGGCTGGGAATTCACCCCTCCACTTT. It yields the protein CASSPRDRAGNSPLHF.

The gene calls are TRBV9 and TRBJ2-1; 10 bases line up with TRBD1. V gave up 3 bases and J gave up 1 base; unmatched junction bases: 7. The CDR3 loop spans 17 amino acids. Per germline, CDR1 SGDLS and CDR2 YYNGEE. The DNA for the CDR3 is TGTGCCAGCAGCGCCGGGACAGGGGCCTCTTCCTACAATGAGCAGTTCTTC. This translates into CASSAGTGASSYNEQFF.

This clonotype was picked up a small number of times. The CDR3 nucleotides are TGTGCCAGCACCGACAGGAGGGGCTATGGCTACACCTTC. Translating gives CASTDRRGYGYTF. This chain joins TRBV2 and TRBJ1-2, with TRBD1 as a possible D gene (6 bases). This CDR3 spans 13 amino acids. Germline V gene lookup returns CDR1 SNHLY and CDR2 FYNNEI. V dropped 7 bases and J dropped 4 bases, with 13 bases sitting between them.

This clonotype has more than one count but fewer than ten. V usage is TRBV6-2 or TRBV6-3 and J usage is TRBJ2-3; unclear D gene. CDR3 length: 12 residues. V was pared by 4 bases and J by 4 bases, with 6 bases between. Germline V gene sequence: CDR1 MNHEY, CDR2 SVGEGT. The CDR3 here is CASSWTSDTQYF. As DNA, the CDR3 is TGTGCCAGCAGTTGGACGTCAGATACGCAGTATTTT.

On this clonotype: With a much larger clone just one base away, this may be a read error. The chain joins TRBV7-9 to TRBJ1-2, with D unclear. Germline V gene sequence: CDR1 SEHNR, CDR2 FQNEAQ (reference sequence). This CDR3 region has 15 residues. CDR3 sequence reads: CASSLHDMGIAGYAF. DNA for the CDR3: TGTGCCAGCAGCTTGCACGACATGGGGATTGCGGGCTACGCCTTC.